Sequencing of this TCR beta chain was carried out in a study of cytomegalovirus exposure and HLA in healthy donors. Primers: 60 Vbeta forward and 13 Jbeta reverse. Generated by immunoSEQ multiplex PCR, the TCRdb table keeps only in-frame clones and is missing some. The sample consists of roughly 150,000 clones, roughly 76% of them appearing once. Germline V gene lookup returns CDR1 LNHDA and CDR2 SQIVND (reference sequence). This CDR3 is 16 amino acids long. V was clipped by 4 bases and J by 1 base; unmatched bases: 7. The clonotype originates from a male donor in good health and CMV-seronegative. The J gene is TRBJ1-2, the V gene TRBV19, with 9 bases fitting TRBD1. Material for sequencing was PBMCs. CDR3 loop: CASSTKGQGINYGYTF. CDR3 DNA: TGTGCCAGTAGTACGAAAGGACAGGGGATTAACTATGGCTACACCTTC.